The clone carrying this T cell receptor (beta chain) was detected only once. This CDR3 region has 14 residues. Germline V CDR1 and CDR2: MDHEN, SYDVKM. The ends lost 6 bases at V and 1 base at J; junction bases unmatched: 6. Only in-frame clones appear in the TCRdb table, and some are missing; sequencing was by immunoSEQ multiplex PCR. This table has 51,000 or so clones, 92% appearing once. The sample originates from a study of technical replicates of blood from a few donors. V is TRBV28 and J is TRBJ2-7; TRBD2 matches at 7 bases. The source material was PBMCs. This TCR was sampled from a human donor in good health. Some clones in this sample may be carry-over from other donors' samples. The CDR3 DNA reads TGTGCCAGCAGCCTCCTAGCGGAGTCCTACGAGCAGTACTTC. It yields the protein CASSLLAESYEQYF.